The clone carrying this T cell receptor (beta chain) showed up many times. The antigen is not known. The data originate from a study of T-cell memory formation after mild COVID-19. Overall study results and limits: Second-wave clones that peaked on day 37 lacked confirmed SARS-CoV-2 specificity.

Constant-segment-primed 5'RACE gave TCR alpha and TCR beta cDNA libraries with sample barcodes and UMIs. TCRdb reprocessed the 5' RACE reads via MiXCR and lists one record per CDR3 protein. The sample gives some 320,000 distinct CDR3 sequences, more than 15% of which show up once; about 22% is in the top ten. The origin of this receptor is a young man who had mild COVID-19 (a few samples of this study predate the infection). Cell type and time point are not known. The specimen sequenced was PBMCs or a T cell subset sorted from them (not recorded which).

CDR3 in DNA: TGTGCCAGCAGCTTAAGGTCGACAGACCCGGAGACCCAGTACTTC. This codes for CASSLRSTDPETQYF. This rearrangement joins TRBV7-2 to TRBJ2-5; D is perhaps TRBD1 (5 bases). From germline, CDR1 is SGHTA and CDR2 FQGNSA. V lost 2 bases and J 5 bases, leaving 15 bases between the germline ends. The CDR3 has 15 amino acids.